Shown below are 3 T cell receptor beta chains from a single sample sequenced in a study of CD8+CD57+ T cells in acquired aplastic anemia. Genomic DNA acted as the template from which TCR beta VDJ combination and CDR3 sequence profiling were carried out. Each CDR3 protein gets one entry after TCRdb re-called the reads with MiXCR. The sample includes about half a million distinct CDR3 sequences, 25% to 40% of them seen just once. Patients selected for sequencing had displayed CD8+CD57+ cell expansion by flow cytometry. The sample comprised sorted CD4+, CD8+, or CD8+CD57+ T cells (not recorded which) from PBMCs. These receptors originate from a human donor with aplastic anemia.

The rearrangement links TRBV5-5 to TRBJ2-5, with D perhaps TRBD1 or TRBD2 (6 bases each). CDR1 is SGHKS and CDR2 is YYEKEE in the germline V gene (reference sequence). V lost 1 base and J 5 bases, leaving 15 bases between the germline ends. The CDR3 has 15 amino acids. CDR3 nucleotide sequence: TGTGCCAGCAGCTTGTTCGGGGGCTTAGGGGAGACCCAGTACTTC. It is translated as CASSLFGGLGETQYF.

The V gene is TRBV7-9, the J gene TRBJ2-5; possibly TRBD1 or TRBD2 for D (6 bases each). The CDR3 consists of 15 residues. The V and J ends lost 6 bases and 0 bases respectively, with 14 bases between them. Germline assignment: CDR1 SEHNR and CDR2 FQNEAQ (reference sequence). The CDR3 DNA reads TGTGCCAGCAGGCTCGGGGGCCGTGACCAAGAGACCCAGTACTTC. Protein product: CASRLGGRDQETQYF.

This rearrangement joins TRBV7-8 to TRBJ2-5; 13 nucleotides align to TRBD2. The V gene's germline CDR1 is SGHVS and CDR2 FQNEAQ. J was trimmed by 5 bases and V by 5 bases; bases with no gene match: 8. This CDR3 comprises 16 residues. CDR3 residues: CASSPGLAGLLETQYF. For the CDR3, the DNA is TGTGCCAGCAGCCCGGGACTAGCGGGGTTGCTCGAGACCCAGTACTTC.